Presented here are 24 T cell receptor beta chains from one specimen sequenced in a study of T cell changes during pregnancy in multiple sclerosis. Produced via immunoSEQ multiplex PCR; TCRdb's table is partial and in-frame only. The sample has some 73,000 clones, approximately 92% seen once; the top ten hold approximately 2.8%. Source: peripheral blood, taken in the third trimester of pregnancy. Source of these receptors: a female donor in good health, enrolled as a control in a pregnancy study.

CDR3 nucleotides: TGTGCCAGTAGGGGGACAGGGGGGACCGGGGAGCTGTTTTTT. It translates to CASRGTGGTGELFF. The chain links TRBV19 to TRBJ2-2, with 11 bases matching TRBD1. Looked up from germline, CDR1 is LNHDA and CDR2 is SQIVND (reference sequence). V trimming: 6 bases; J trimming: 5 bases; junction bases outside the gene matches: 2. There are 14 residues in the CDR3.

This chain connects TRBV6-1 to TRBJ2-7, with D possibly TRBD2 on 5 matching bases. Germline V gene lookup returns CDR1 MNHNS and CDR2 SASEGT. The CDR3 loop spans 13 amino acids. V lost 8 bases and J 2 bases, leaving 13 bases between the germline ends. Here the CDR3 reads CASLAGGAYEQYF. The CDR3 nucleotides read TGTGCCAGCCTTGCGGGCGGAGCCTACGAGCAGTACTTC.

The chain has TRBV19 and TRBJ1-6; D remains ambiguous. Trimming stripped 5 bases from V and 9 bases from J, with 17 bases between. The CDR3 extends over 15 amino acids. CDR1 is LNHDA and CDR2 is SQIVND in the germline V gene (reference sequence). CDR3 DNA sequence: TGTGCCAGTAGTCCGCAGACGGTCGCGGGTTCACCCCTCCACTTT. Its protein is CASSPQTVAGSPLHF.

This clone has only one observation. The chain employs TRBV6-5 and TRBJ2-7, with a tentative D call TRBD1 (6 bases). Between the trimmed V and J ends, which lost 3 bases and 0 bases, there was a span of 12 bases. Germline V gene data show CDR1 as MNHEY and CDR2 as SVGAGI. The CDR3 consists of 15 residues. Here the CDR3 reads CASSYPGAPSYEQYF. The CDR3, as DNA: TGTGCCAGCAGTTATCCAGGGGCCCCCTCCTACGAGCAGTACTTC.

J is TRBJ2-1 and V is TRBV7-9; TRBD2 is a possible D gene (5 bases). CDR3 length equals 15 residues. V was clipped by 6 bases and J by 2 bases, with 14 bases between them. Germline loops: CDR1 SEHNR, CDR2 FQNEAQ (reference sequence). The CDR3 sequence is CASRPYGNTYNEQFF. The CDR3 nucleotides read TGTGCCAGCAGACCTTACGGGAATACCTACAATGAGCAGTTCTTC.

The J gene is TRBJ2-7, the V gene TRBV5-5; TRBD2 agrees at 13 bases. Trimming took 4 bases from V and 1 from J; bases not matched to a gene: 8. The germline CDR1 and CDR2 sequences are SGHKS and YYEKEE (reference sequence). This CDR3 is built from 17 residues. The chain's CDR3 is CASSLLAGGPGSYEQYF. In nucleotides, the CDR3 is TGTGCCAGCAGCCTACTAGCGGGAGGGCCGGGGTCCTACGAGCAGTACTTC.

This clone was detected once. This chain connects TRBV11-2 to TRBJ2-6; possibly TRBD1 for D (6 bases). V was cut by 1 base and J by 1 base, with 8 bases left in between. Per the germline V gene, CDR1 is SGHAT and CDR2 is FQNNGV. The CDR3 consists of 16 residues. The CDR3 nucleotides read TGTGCCAGCAGCTTAGTCAGGGGTTCTGGGGCCAACGTCCTGACTTTC. Its translation: CASSLVRGSGANVLTF.

This chain uses TRBV13 with TRBJ2-5; D uncertain. Trimming took off 1 base at V and 5 bases at J, with 8 bases between the two ends. This CDR3 has 13 amino acids. Per the germline V gene, CDR1 is PRHDT and CDR2 is FYEKMQ (reference sequence). CDR3 coding DNA: TGTGCCAGCAGCTTAGATATGGAGGAGACCCAGTACTTC. The encoded protein is CASSLDMEETQYF.

This rearrangement joins TRBV11-2 to TRBJ1-5, with TRBD1 matching over 7 bases. This CDR3 is 15 amino acids long. Germline CDR1 is SGHAT and CDR2 is FQNNGV. Trimming removed 4 bases from V and 2 bases from J; junction bases left unmatched: 5. The CDR3 DNA follows: TGTGCCAGCAGCTCAACAGGGGTCGGCAATCAGCCCCAGCATTTT. Translation gives CASSSTGVGNQPQHF. The whole variable domain, remainder taken from reference TRBV11-2 and TRBJ1-5, is EAGVAQSPRYKIIEKRQSVAFWCNPISGHATLYWYQQILGQGPKLLIQFQNNGVVDDSQLPKDRFSAERLKGVDSTLKIQPAKLEDSAVYLCASSSTGVGNQPQHFGDGTRLSIL.

This clone has a single count. This chain joins TRBV9 and TRBJ1-2, with D possibly being TRBD1 (5 bases). Trimming cost V 0 bases and J 8 bases, with 14 bases left between them. The germline V gene encodes CDR1 SGDLS and CDR2 YYNGEE. The CDR3 extends over 14 amino acids. Here the CDR3 DNA reads TGTGCCAGCAGCGTAGGGGGCCCGATGTCGGGCTACACCTTC. The encoded protein is CASSVGGPMSGYTF.

In regard to this clone: The junction departs from germline at one end; a sequencing error may be responsible. The J gene is TRBJ2-3, the V gene TRBV7-7; TRBD2 matches at 12 bases. Germline V lookup: CDR1 SSHAT, CDR2 FNYEAQ (reference sequence). This CDR3 spans 16 amino acids. The CDR3 DNA reads as TGTGCTAGCAGCTTAGGTCTAGCGGGAGGGTCTGATACGCAGTATTTT. As protein: CASSLGLAGGSDTQYF.

The chain employs TRBV12-5 and TRBJ2-3, with 9 bases identical to TRBD2. V lost 2 bases, J lost 0 bases, and 3 bases stayed unmatched. In germline, CDR1 is LGHNT, CDR2 FRNRAP. This CDR3 is 16 amino acids long. CDR3 nucleotide sequence: TGTGCTAGTGGTTTGTCTAGCGGGGCTAGCACAGATACGCAGTATTTT. Protein product: CASGLSSGASTDTQYF.

The rearrangement joins TRBV19 to TRBJ2-3, with 10 bases aligning to TRBD2. Germline V gives CDR1 LNHDA, CDR2 SQIVND (reference sequence). V was clipped by 3 bases and J by 6 bases; unmatched bases: 9. CDR3 length equals 16 residues. The CDR3 nucleotides are TGTGCCAGTAGTATGAGGAGTCTAGCGGGAGTCGATACGCAGTATTTT. It yields the protein CASSMRSLAGVDTQYF.

The gene calls are TRBV11-2 and TRBJ2-7, with D tentatively TRBD2 (6 bases). Trimming took off 2 bases at V and 3 bases at J, with 23 bases between the two ends. The germline gives CDR1 SGHAT, CDR2 FQNNGV. The CDR3 loop spans 18 amino acids. For the CDR3, the DNA is TGTGCCAGCAGCTTAAGGCGGGGTGGAGATTCCCTCGTCTACGAGCAGTACTTC. As protein: CASSLRRGGDSLVYEQYF.

This clone occurred once. The J gene is TRBJ2-3, the V gene TRBV11-2; D may be TRBD2 (5 bases). The CDR3 covers 14 residues. V was cut by 3 bases and J by 0 bases, with 7 bases left in between. Germline V lookup: CDR1 SGHAT, CDR2 FQNNGV. CDR3 sequence (DNA): TGTGCCAGCAGCTTGAGCGGTAGCACAGATACGCAGTATTTT. Protein sequence: CASSLSGSTDTQYF.

In its sample, this clone was seen a few times. V gene TRBV7-9 combines with J gene TRBJ2-3; D call uncertain. Germline V lookup: CDR1 SEHNR, CDR2 FQNEAQ (reference sequence). V lost 1 base and J 5 bases, leaving 7 bases between the germline ends. The length of the CDR3 is 13 residues. The CDR3 sequence: CASSLVPGDTQYF. The CDR3 nucleotides are TGTGCCAGCAGCTTAGTTCCGGGAGATACGCAGTATTTT.

This chain links TRBV7-8 with TRBJ1-6, with unresolved D. V was clipped by 3 bases and J by 7 bases, with 10 bases between them. Per germline, CDR1 SGHVS and CDR2 FQNEAQ. CDR3 size: 14 residues. CDR3 sequence: CASSLRSGNSPLHF. In nucleotides, the CDR3 is TGTGCCAGCAGCTTGCGGAGTGGAAATTCACCCCTCCACTTT. The variable domain in full, completed from reference TRBV7-8 and TRBJ1-6, reads GAGVSQSPRYKVAKRGQDVALRCDPISGHVSLFWYQQALGQGPEFLTYFQNEAQLDKSGLPSDRFFAERPEGSVSTLKIQRTQQEDSAVYLCASSLRSGNSPLHFGNGTRLTVT.

CDR3 nucleotide sequence: TGTGCCAGTAGCCTAGGGGGCGCAGGGTCCGGGGAGCTGTTTTTT. This sequence encodes CASSLGGAGSGELFF. This chain uses TRBV19 with TRBJ2-2; TRBD1 matches at 7 bases. Germline-derived CDR1 and CDR2 are LNHDA and SQIVND (reference sequence). V lost 6 bases, J lost 6 bases, and 10 bases stayed unmatched. The CDR3 is 15 residues long.

The rearrangement joins TRBV19 to TRBJ1-1, with 9 bases matching TRBD1. The junction had 4 bases not matched to a gene; V was cut back by 7 bases and J by 10 bases. This CDR3 contains 11 residues. The germline CDR1 and CDR2 sequences are LNHDA and SQIVND (reference sequence). Here the CDR3 DNA reads TGTGCCAGTAAAACAGGGGGCGCAGCTTTCTTT. Its translation: CASKTGGAAFF.

This chain links TRBV28 with TRBJ2-7; 9 bases line up with TRBD1. V shed 3 bases and J 4 bases; nucleotides not matched to a gene: 7. The CDR3 extends over 15 amino acids. Per the germline V gene, CDR1 is MDHEN and CDR2 is SYDVKM. The CDR3 loop is CASSFRDRVTYEQYF. CDR3 DNA: TGTGCCAGCAGTTTCCGGGACAGGGTTACTTACGAGCAGTACTTC. Complete variable domain (other parts from reference TRBV28 and TRBJ2-7): DVKVTQSSRYLVKRTGEKVFLECVQDMDHENMFWYRQDPGLGLRLIYFSYDVKMKEKGDIPEGYSVSREKKERFSLILESASTNQTSMYLCASSFRDRVTYEQYFGPGTRLTVT.

The gene calls are TRBV11-2 and TRBJ1-4; D possibly corresponds to TRBD1 (5 bases). The CDR3 sequence is 17 residues long. Germline lookup yields CDR1 SGHAT and CDR2 FQNNGV. The V gene lost 2 bases and the J gene lost 5 bases, with 18 bases spanning the gap. In DNA, the CDR3 is TGTGCCAGCAGCTTACAGGGAACTCGGTTGACAAATGAAAAACTGTTTTTT. Translated, it gives CASSLQGTRLTNEKLFF.

The rearrangement links TRBV5-1 to TRBJ1-1; TRBD1 matches 10 bases. Germline-derived CDR1 and CDR2 are SGHRS and YFSETQ. V lost 4 bases and J lost 5; bases outside the gene matches: 11. This CDR3 is 16 amino acids long. The CDR3 region has the DNA TGCGCCAGCAGCCCCCTTGGACAGGGGGTTCGGACTGAAGCTTTCTTT. This encodes CASSPLGQGVRTEAFF.

This chain links TRBV5-6 with TRBJ2-5, with 8 bases aligning to TRBD2. The CDR3 has 14 amino acids. From germline, CDR1 is SGHDT and CDR2 YYEEEE. Trimming took 6 bases from V and 0 from J; bases not matched to a gene: 4. The CDR3 DNA is TGTGCCAGCACGGTAGCGGGGTACCAAGAGACCCAGTACTTC. It specifies CASTVAGYQETQYF.

The V and J genes are TRBV19 and TRBJ2-2, with 9 nucleotides matching TRBD1. The CDR3 is made up of 16 amino acids. The ends lost 6 bases at V and 5 bases at J; junction bases unmatched: 10. Germline CDR1 LNHDA, CDR2 SQIVND (reference sequence). The CDR3 DNA is TGTGCCAGTAGACTGACCGGGACAGGGAGGACCGGGGAGCTGTTTTTT. Its protein is CASRLTGTGRTGELFF.